This T cell receptor (beta chain) is drawn from a study of T cell responses to AZD1222 COVID-19 vaccine. Findings and limits, study-wide: Females made up more of the donors, who were largely white British, and clonal diversity may have come out too low. Repertoires were obtained only post-peak T cell response.

This table comes from immunoSEQ multiplex PCR, and its TCRdb copy is limited to in-frame clones, with some not included. The sample includes about 110,000 clones, 90% to 95% seen only once; the top ten take 7.5%. In its sample, this clone was seen a few times. What it binds is not known. Sequencing used peripheral blood, obtained on day 0 of AZD1222 vaccination. The source of this sequence is an adult in good health.

The CDR3 spells CASSFKGADYGYTF. As DNA, the CDR3 is TGTGCCAGCAGTTTCAAGGGGGCGGACTATGGCTACACCTTC. This chain uses TRBV27 with TRBJ1-2, with 7 bases matching TRBD1. This CDR3 is built from 14 residues. Trimming removed 3 bases from V and 3 bases from J; junction bases left unmatched: 4. CDR1 MNHEY and CDR2 SMNVEV come from the germline V gene (reference sequence).